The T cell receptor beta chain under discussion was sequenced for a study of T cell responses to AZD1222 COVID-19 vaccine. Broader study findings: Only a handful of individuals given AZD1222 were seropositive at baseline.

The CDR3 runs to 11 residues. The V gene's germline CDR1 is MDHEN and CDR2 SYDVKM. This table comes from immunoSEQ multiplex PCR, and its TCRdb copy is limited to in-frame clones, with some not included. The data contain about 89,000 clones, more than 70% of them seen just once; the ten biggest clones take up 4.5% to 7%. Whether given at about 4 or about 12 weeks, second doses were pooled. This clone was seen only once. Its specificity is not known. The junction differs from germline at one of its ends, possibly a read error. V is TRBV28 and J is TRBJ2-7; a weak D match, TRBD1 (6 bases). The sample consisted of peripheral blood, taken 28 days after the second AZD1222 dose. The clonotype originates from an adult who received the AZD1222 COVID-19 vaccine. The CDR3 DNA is TGCACGACAGGTACTACCTACGAGCAGTACTTC. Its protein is CTTGTTYEQYF. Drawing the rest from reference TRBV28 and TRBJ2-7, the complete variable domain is DVKVTQSSRYLVKRTGEKVFLECVQDMDHENMFWYRQDPGLGLRLIYFSYDVKMKEKGDIPEGYSVSREKKERFSLILESASTNQTSMYLCTTGTTYEQYFGPGTRLTVT.